This T cell receptor beta chain originates from a study of shared clonotypes between healthy human individuals. Per germline, CDR1 MNHEY and CDR2 SMNVEV (reference sequence). CDR3 length: 17 residues. The ends lost 3 bases at V and 0 bases at J; junction bases unmatched: 8. Measured with immunoSEQ multiplex PCR; TCRdb has only the in-frame clones, and not every one. The sample gives 2 million to 2.5 million clones, about 92% of which show up once; under 0.45% is in the top ten. In regard to this clone: Antigen specificity is unknown.

Points from the study as a whole: Rarefaction demonstrated incomplete sorted-subset sequencing despite large depth. Since donors were few, the genetic and exposure-history diversity represented was limited. Compared with memory subsets, naive subsets generally had larger estimated richness.

This chain connects TRBV27 to TRBJ1-2; 9 positions agree with TRBD1. Material: naive CD4+ T cells from PBMCs. Subset noted: CD45RA+ positively selected. The clonotype comes from a man aged 18-30 years in good health. Some clones in this sample may be carry-over from other donors' samples. The CDR3 DNA is TGTGCCAGCAGTTTCCGGACAGGGGTGGGAACTAACTATGGCTACACCTTC. It is translated as CASSFRTGVGTNYGYTF.